Sequencing of this T cell receptor (beta chain) was carried out in a study of blood T cell repertoires in COVID-19. Turning to the study itself: T cells, B-cell-depleted T cells, or PBMCs provided the cDNA or gDNA that served as material.

Clones were sequenced by immunoSEQ multiplex PCR, and TCRdb holds only the in-frame ones, with some missing. The sample lists fewer than 400,000 clones, over 75% occurring once. Clinical histories supplied by participants themselves formed the basis of cohort assignment. Symptom resolution, clearance, or two negative PCRs marked the recovered donors of Cohort 3. Trimming removed 7 bases from V and 4 bases from J; junction bases left unmatched: 10. The CDR3 runs 15 residues. Germline loops: CDR1 MNHEY, CDR2 SMNVEV (reference sequence). This clonotype was obtained from a young man who had recovered from COVID-19. The chain carries TRBV27 and TRBJ2-7, with TRBD1 matching over 10 bases. Sequencing was carried out using PBMCs or T cells enriched from blood (not recorded which). CDR3 sequence: CASTSFRTGGYEQYF. The CDR3 region has the DNA TGTGCCAGCACCTCTTTTCGGACAGGGGGGTACGAGCAGTACTTC.